This T cell receptor (beta chain) was sequenced for a study of vaccination effects on CD4 cells after COVID-19. V shed 0 bases and J 12 bases; nucleotides not matched to a gene: 7. Germline V CDR1 and CDR2: KGHSH, LQKENI. The CDR3 is 14 residues long. This clone was recorded a few times. The antigen remains unidentified. Using immunoSEQ multiplex PCR, the repertoire was profiled, and TCRdb retains in-frame clones only, with some absent. Of tens of thousands of clones in the sample, around 72% were seen once. Prior to sequencing, the ViraFEST assay stimulated PBMC with viral peptide pools, which expanded the antigen-specific CD4+ T cells. When less than 12 days of culture had elapsed, CD4+ T cells were isolated. Recipients of the vaccine had no prior SARS-CoV-2 infection and negative nucleocapsid antibodies.

This sequence was found in a human donor who received a COVID-19 vaccine. Sequenced here: CD4+ T cells from PBMCs cultured with HCoV-OC43 spike peptides, sampled before COVID-19 vaccination. Subset here: HCoV-OC43 spike overlapping peptide pool stimulation. The gene calls are TRBV18 and TRBJ2-3, with 9 bases fitting TRBD1. CDR3 DNA: TGTGCCAGCTCACCACCCTTGGGACAGGGAGGACAGTATTTT. Translation gives CASSPPLGQGGQYF.